Each of the 4 T cell receptor beta chains below was sequenced from the same sample in a study of beta chain features in type 1 diabetes. cDNA synthesis used the whole RNA isolate, giving expressed TCRB sequences. Data came from immunoSEQ multiplex PCR; TCRdb stores just in-frame clones and leaves some out. The top ten hold 0.09% to 0.095% of the sample, which has about 620,000 clones, roughly 15% seen once. What was sequenced was naive CD4+ T cells from blood. The receptors derive from a man aged 18 to 30 in good health.

This clone turned up a few times. The chain carries TRBV9 and TRBJ1-2, with 7 bases fitting TRBD1. The V gene end was trimmed by 2 bases and the J gene end by 4 bases; junction bases not matched to a gene: 5. In germline, CDR1 is SGDLS, CDR2 YYNGEE. The CDR3 is 14 residues long. The CDR3 loop reads CASSVGTAPYGYTF. CDR3 DNA: TGTGCCAGCAGCGTTGGGACAGCTCCCTATGGCTACACCTTC. The whole variable domain, filled in from reference TRBV9 and TRBJ1-2, reads DSGVTQTPKHLITATGQRVTLRCSPRSGDLSVYWYQQSLDQGLQFLIQYYNGEERAKGNILERFSAQQFPDLHSELNLSSLELGDSALYFCASSVGTAPYGYTFGSGTRLTVV.

The chain recombines TRBV29-1 with TRBJ2-1; D unresolved. Looked up from germline, CDR1 is SQVTM and CDR2 is ANQGSEA. V lost 5 bases to trimming and J lost 3 bases, with 17 bases between them. The CDR3 runs 15 residues. The DNA of the CDR3 is TGCAGCGTTACCATCGACCCACCGAGCTACAATGAGCAGTTCTTC. Translation: CSVTIDPPSYNEQFF.

This clone was seen a handful of times. The gene calls are TRBV29-1 and TRBJ1-1; D gene ambiguous. The CDR3 consists of 12 residues. In germline, CDR1 is SQVTM, CDR2 ANQGSEA. V shed 4 bases and J shed 7 bases, with 13 bases lying between them. CDR3: CSVGRGLSEAFF. CDR3 sequence (DNA): TGCAGCGTTGGAAGAGGGCTCAGTGAAGCTTTCTTT.

This clone showed up just a few times. V usage is TRBV9 and J usage is TRBJ2-5; a weak D match, TRBD2 (5 bases). The CDR3 contains 14 residues. Between the trimmed V and J ends, which lost 0 bases and 6 bases, there was a span of 12 bases. Germline-derived CDR1 and CDR2 are SGDLS and YYNGEE. CDR3 protein: CASSVDPSSKTQYF. The CDR3 region has the DNA TGTGCCAGCAGCGTAGATCCTAGCTCGAAGACCCAGTACTTC.